This T cell receptor beta chain was found in a study of T cell repertoires in ileal Crohn's disease. Study overall: Operated complications were stricturing disease (61%) and penetrating disease (roughly 39%). Findings and limits, study-wide: Clonal expansions were more frequent in active smokers than non-smokers at surgery.

The assay was immunoSEQ multiplex PCR, and TCRdb's table has in-frame clones only and misses some. The profile shows about 14,000 clones, approximately 80% of them singletons. In regard to this clone: The antigen remains unidentified.

Germline-derived CDR1 and CDR2 are SNHLY and FYNNEI. There are 13 residues in the CDR3. This TCR was recovered from an adult with Crohn's disease. This chain joins TRBV2 and TRBJ2-5; D remains ambiguous. The DNA end is more similar to TRBJ2-7, so the J call may be wrong. Sequencing was performed on ileal tissue. The CDR3 sequence: CASSGVLSYEQYF. CDR3 sequence (DNA): TGTGCCAGCAGTGGCGTTCTTTCCTACGAGCAGTACTTC.